The source of this TCR beta chain is a study of cytomegalovirus exposure and HLA in healthy donors. The study, taken as a whole, reports: Highly shared sequence variants in one cluster were likely a sequencing artifact. The majority of CMV-associated TCR beta chains were reported as apparently HLA-restricted in a later analysis. In a later analysis, TCR beta V- and J-gene trimming was associated with a missense DCLRE1C variant.

About this clone itself: Its antigen is still unknown.

V gave up 4 bases and J gave up 5 bases, with 20 bases separating them. Germline V gene data show CDR1 as LNHDA and CDR2 as SQIVND (reference sequence). This CDR3 is 16 amino acids long. Participants comprised healthy donors of bone marrow. PCR primers comprised 60 Vbeta and 13 Jbeta primers. Sequencing was performed with immunoSEQ multiplex PCR; in TCRdb, only in-frame clones are kept and a portion is missing. Of 150,000 to 200,000 clones listed, over 65% were seen once; the top ten hold around 1.5%. The chain combines TRBV19 with TRBJ2-5, with D perhaps matching TRBD2 (6 bases). The source is a woman aged 25-40 years in good health and CMV-seropositive. Sample: PBMCs. In DNA, the CDR3 is TGTGCCAGTAGTACCTTTTGGAGGGCAGGAGGTGAGACCCAGTACTTC. It yields the protein CASSTFWRAGGETQYF.